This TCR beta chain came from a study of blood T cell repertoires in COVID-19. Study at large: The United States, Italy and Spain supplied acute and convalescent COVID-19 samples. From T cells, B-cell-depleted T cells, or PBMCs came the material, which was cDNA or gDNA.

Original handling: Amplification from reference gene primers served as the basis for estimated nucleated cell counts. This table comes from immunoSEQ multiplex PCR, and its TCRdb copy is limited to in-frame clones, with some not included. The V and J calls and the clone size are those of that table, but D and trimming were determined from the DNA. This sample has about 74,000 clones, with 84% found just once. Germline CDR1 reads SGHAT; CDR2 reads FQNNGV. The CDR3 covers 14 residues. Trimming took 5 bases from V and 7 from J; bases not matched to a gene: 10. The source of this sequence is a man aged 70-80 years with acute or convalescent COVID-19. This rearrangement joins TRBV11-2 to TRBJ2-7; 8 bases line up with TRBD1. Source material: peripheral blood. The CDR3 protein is CASSPDRGKGEQYF. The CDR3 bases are TGTGCCAGCAGCCCAGACAGGGGTAAAGGGGAGCAGTACTTC.